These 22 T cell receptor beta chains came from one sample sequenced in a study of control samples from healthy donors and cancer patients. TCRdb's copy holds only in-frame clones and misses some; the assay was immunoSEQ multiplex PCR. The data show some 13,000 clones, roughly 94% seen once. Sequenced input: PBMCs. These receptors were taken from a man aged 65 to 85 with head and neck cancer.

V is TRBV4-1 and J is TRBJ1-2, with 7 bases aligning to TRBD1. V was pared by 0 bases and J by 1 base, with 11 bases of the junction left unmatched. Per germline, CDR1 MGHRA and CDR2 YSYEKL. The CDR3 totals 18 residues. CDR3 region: CASSQDSGARDSNYGYTF. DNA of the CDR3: TGCGCCAGCAGCCAAGATAGCGGGGCCAGGGACAGTAACTATGGCTACACCTTC.

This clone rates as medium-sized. The CDR3: CASSEDQTGFNEQFF. The CDR3 DNA reads TGTGCCAGCAGTGAAGATCAGACAGGGTTCAATGAGCAGTTCTTC. The chain is built from TRBV2 and TRBJ2-1, with 7 bases fitting TRBD1. V shed 1 base and J 6 bases; nucleotides not matched to a gene: 6. Germline V gene lookup returns CDR1 SNHLY and CDR2 FYNNEI. This CDR3 is 15 amino acids long.

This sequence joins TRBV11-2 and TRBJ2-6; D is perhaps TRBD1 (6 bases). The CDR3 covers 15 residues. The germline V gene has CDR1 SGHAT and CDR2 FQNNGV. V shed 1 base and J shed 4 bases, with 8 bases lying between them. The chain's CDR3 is CASSLGGTGANVLTF. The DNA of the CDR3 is TGTGCCAGCAGCTTAGGGGGGACAGGGGCCAACGTCCTGACTTTC.

CDR3: CASSFSGTENTEAFF. The CDR3 bases are TGCGCCAGCAGCTTCTCCGGGACAGAGAACACTGAAGCTTTCTTT. The chain uses TRBV5-1 and TRBJ1-1; 7 bases map to TRBD1. Losses at the gene ends were 2 bases for V and 1 base for J; bases not matched to a gene: 5. The germline V gene has CDR1 SGHRS and CDR2 YFSETQ. The CDR3 contains 15 residues.

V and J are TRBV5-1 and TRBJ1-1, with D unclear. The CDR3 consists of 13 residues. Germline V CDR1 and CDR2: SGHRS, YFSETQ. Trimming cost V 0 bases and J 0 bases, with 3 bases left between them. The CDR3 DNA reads TGCGCCAGCAGCTTGGAGATGAACACTGAAGCTTTCTTT. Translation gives CASSLEMNTEAFF.

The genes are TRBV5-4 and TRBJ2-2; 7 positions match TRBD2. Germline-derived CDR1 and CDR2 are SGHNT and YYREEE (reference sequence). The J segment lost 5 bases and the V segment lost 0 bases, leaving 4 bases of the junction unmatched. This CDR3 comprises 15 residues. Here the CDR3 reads CASSLAAGSTGELFF. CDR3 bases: TGTGCCAGCAGCTTGGCAGCGGGATCTACCGGGGAGCTGTTTTTT.

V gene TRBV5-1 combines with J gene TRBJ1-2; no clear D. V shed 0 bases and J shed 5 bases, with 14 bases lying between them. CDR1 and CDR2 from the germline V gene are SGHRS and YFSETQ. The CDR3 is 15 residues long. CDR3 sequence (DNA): TGCGCCAGCAGCTTGGTCCCGGCCTCCTTTTATGGCTACACCTTC. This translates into CASSLVPASFYGYTF.

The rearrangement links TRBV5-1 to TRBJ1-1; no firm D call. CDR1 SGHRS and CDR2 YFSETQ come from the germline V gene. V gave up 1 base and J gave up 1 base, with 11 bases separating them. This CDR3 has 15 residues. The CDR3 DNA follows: TGCGCCAGCAGCTTGAATGTAAATCCGAACACTGAAGCTTTCTTT. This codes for CASSLNVNPNTEAFF. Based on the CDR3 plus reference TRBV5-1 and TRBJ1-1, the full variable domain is KAGVTQTPRYLIKTRGQQVTLSCSPISGHRSVSWYQQTPGQGLQFLFEYFSETQRNKGNFPGRFSGRQFSNSRSEMNVSTLELGDSALYLCASSLNVNPNTEAFFGQGTRLTVV.

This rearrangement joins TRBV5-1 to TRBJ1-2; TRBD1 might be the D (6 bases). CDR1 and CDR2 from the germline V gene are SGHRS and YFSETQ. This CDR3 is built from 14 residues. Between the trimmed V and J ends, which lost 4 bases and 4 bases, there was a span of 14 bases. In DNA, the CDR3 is TGCGCCAGCAGCGAACGGGGGGCTGGCTATGGCTACACCTTC. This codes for CASSERGAGYGYTF.

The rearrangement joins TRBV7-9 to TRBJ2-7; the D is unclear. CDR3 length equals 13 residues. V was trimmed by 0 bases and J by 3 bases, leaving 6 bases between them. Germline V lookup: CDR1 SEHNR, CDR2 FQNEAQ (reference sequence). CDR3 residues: CASSLAGGYEQYF. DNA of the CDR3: TGTGCCAGCAGCTTAGCCGGCGGCTACGAGCAGTACTTC.

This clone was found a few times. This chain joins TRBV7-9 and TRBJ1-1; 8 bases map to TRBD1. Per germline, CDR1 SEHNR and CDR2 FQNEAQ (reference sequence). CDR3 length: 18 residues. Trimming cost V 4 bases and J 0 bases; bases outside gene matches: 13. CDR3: CASSSNPRTGWMNTEAFF. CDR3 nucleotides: TGTGCCAGCAGCTCCAATCCAAGGACAGGGTGGATGAACACTGAAGCTTTCTTT.

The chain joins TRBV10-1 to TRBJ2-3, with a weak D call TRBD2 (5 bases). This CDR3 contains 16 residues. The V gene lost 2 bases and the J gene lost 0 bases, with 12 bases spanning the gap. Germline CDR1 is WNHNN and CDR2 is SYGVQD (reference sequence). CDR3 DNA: TGCGCCAGCAGTGAGGGGTTGACGGGGAGCACAGATACGCAGTATTTT. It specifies CASSEGLTGSTDTQYF.

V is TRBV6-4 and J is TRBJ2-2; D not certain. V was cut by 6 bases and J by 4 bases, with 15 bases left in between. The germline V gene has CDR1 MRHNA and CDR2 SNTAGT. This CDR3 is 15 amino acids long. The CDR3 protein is CASSLQALPTGELFF. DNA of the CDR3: TGTGCCAGCAGCCTCCAGGCGCTCCCCACCGGGGAGCTGTTTTTT.

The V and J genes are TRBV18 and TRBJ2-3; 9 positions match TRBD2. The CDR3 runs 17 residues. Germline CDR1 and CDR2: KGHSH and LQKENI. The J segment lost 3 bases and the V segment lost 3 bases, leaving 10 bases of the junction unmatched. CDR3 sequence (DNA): TGTGCCAGCTCACCTTCGGGCGGGGGGGCCTGGACAGATACGCAGTATTTT. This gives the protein CASSPSGGGAWTDTQYF.

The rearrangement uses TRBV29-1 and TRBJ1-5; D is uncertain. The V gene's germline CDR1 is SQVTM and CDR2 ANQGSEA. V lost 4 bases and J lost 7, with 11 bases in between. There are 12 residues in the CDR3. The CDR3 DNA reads TGCAGCGTTGCCGGGCTAGGGCAGCCCCAGCATTTT. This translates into CSVAGLGQPQHF.

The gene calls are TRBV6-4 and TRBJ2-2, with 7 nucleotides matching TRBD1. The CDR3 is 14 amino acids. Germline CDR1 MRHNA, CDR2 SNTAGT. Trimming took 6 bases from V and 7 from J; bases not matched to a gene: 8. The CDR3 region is CASRAQGVSGELFF. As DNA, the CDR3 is TGTGCCAGCAGGGCCCAGGGGGTCAGCGGGGAGCTGTTTTTT.

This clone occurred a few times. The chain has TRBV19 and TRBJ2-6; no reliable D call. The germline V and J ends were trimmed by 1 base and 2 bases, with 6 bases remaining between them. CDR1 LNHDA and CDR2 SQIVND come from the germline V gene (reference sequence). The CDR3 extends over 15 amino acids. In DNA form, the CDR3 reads TGTGCCAGTAGTATAGGTACTACTGGGGCCAACGTCCTGACTTTC. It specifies CASSIGTTGANVLTF.

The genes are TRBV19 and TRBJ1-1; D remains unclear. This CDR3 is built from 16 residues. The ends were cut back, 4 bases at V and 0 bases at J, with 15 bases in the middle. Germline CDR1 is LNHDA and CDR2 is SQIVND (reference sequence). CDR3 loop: CASSTISTPMNTEAFF. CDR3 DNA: TGTGCCAGTAGTACCATATCGACACCTATGAACACTGAAGCTTTCTTT.

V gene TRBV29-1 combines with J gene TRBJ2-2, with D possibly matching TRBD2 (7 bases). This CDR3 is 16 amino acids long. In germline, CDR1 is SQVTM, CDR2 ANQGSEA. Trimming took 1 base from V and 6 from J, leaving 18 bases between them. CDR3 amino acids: CSVEGVGGGAPGELFF. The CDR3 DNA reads TGCAGCGTTGAAGGGGTAGGGGGGGGCGCCCCCGGGGAGCTGTTTTTT.

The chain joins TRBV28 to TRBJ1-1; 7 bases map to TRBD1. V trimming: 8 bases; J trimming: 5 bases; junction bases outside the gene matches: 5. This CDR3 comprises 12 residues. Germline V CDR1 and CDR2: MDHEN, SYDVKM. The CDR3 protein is CASGRGGTEAFF. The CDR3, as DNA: TGTGCCAGCGGCAGGGGGGGGACTGAAGCTTTCTTT.

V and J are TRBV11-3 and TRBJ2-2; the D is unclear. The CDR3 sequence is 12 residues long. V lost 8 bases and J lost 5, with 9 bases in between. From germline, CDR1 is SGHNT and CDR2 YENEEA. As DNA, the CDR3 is TGTGCCAGCTCGGACGGAACCGGGGAGCTGTTTTTT. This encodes CASSDGTGELFF.

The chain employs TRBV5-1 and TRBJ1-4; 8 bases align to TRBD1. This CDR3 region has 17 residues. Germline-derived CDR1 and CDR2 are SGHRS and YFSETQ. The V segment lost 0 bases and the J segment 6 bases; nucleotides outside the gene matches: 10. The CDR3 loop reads CASSLGKSGTGYEKLFF. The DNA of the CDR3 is TGCGCCAGCAGCTTGGGAAAATCCGGGACAGGTTATGAAAAACTGTTTTTT.